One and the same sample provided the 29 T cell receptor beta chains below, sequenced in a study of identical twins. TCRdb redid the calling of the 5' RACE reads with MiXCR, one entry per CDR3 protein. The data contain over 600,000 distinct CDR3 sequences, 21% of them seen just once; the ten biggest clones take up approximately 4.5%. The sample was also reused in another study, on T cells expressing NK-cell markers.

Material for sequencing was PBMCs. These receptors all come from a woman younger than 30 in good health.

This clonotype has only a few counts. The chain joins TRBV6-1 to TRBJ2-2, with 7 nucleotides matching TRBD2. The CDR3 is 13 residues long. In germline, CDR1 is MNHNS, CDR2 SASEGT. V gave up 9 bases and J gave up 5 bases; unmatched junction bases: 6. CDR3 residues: CASSRAGTGELFF. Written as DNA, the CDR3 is TGTGCCAGTTCGAGAGCGGGGACCGGGGAGCTGTTTTTT.

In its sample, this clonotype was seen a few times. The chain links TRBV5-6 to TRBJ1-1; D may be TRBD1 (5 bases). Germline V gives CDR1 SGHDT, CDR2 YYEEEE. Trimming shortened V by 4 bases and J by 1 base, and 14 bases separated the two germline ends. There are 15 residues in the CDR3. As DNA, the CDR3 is TGTGCCAGCAGCCGGGGCGGGGGTTGGAACACTGAAGCTTTCTTT. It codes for CASSRGGGWNTEAFF.

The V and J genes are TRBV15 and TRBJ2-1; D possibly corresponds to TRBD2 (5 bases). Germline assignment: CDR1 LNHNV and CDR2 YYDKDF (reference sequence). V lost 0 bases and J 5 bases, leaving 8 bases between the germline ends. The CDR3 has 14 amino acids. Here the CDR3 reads CATSRDMEDNEQFF. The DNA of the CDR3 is TGTGCCACCAGCAGAGATATGGAGGACAATGAGCAGTTCTTC.

In DNA form, the CDR3 reads TGCAGCGGGACAGGGGGCGGGGAGACCCAGTACTTC. This gives the protein CSGTGGGETQYF. The J gene is TRBJ2-5, the V gene TRBV29-1; TRBD1 aligns across 11 bases. Germline V gene lookup returns CDR1 SQVTM and CDR2 ANQGSEA. The CDR3 consists of 12 residues. Trimming removed 7 bases from V and 5 bases from J; junction bases left unmatched: 3.

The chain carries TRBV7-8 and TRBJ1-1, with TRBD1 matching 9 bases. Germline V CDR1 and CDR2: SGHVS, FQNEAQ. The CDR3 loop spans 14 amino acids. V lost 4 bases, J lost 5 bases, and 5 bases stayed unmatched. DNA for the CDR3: TGTGCCAGCAGCTGGGGGACAGGGAGTACTGAAGCTTTCTTT. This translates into CASSWGTGSTEAFF.

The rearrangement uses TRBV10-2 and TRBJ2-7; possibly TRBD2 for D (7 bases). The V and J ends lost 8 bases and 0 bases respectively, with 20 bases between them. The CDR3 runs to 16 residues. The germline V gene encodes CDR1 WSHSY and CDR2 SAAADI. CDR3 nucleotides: TGCGCCAGCTTACCTCTCCGAGGGGGGGACTCCTACGAGCAGTACTTC. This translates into CASLPLRGGDSYEQYF.

CDR3 in amino acids: CASSGSPGTGDSTGANVLTF. In nucleotides, the CDR3 is TGTGCCAGCAGCGGTTCCCCCGGGACAGGGGATTCGACTGGGGCCAACGTCCTGACTTTC. The V and J genes are TRBV5-6 and TRBJ2-6; 10 bases match TRBD1. Trimming cost V 4 bases and J 2 bases; bases outside gene matches: 15. CDR1 is SGHDT and CDR2 is YYEEEE in the germline V gene. CDR3 size: 20 residues.

The CDR3 DNA reads as TGTGCCAGCAGCTTGCGCGGCTCCTTGCAGCCCCAGCATTTT. It translates to CASSLRGSLQPQHF. The chain couples TRBV7-2 to TRBJ1-5, with D hard to call. Germline CDR1 SGHTA, CDR2 FQGNSA. V was cut by 3 bases and J by 7 bases, with 13 bases left in between. The length of the CDR3 is 14 residues.

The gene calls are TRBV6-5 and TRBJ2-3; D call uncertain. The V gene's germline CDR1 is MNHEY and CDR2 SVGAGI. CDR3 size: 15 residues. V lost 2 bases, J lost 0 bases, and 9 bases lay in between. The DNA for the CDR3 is TGTGCCAGCAGTTACGCAGATCCTAGCACAGATACGCAGTATTTT. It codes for CASSYADPSTDTQYF.

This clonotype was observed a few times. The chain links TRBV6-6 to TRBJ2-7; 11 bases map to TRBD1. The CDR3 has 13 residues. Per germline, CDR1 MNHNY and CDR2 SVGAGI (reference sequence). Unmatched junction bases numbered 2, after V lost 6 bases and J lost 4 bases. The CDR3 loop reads CASRGTGGYEQYF. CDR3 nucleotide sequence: TGTGCCAGCAGGGGGACAGGGGGATACGAGCAGTACTTC.

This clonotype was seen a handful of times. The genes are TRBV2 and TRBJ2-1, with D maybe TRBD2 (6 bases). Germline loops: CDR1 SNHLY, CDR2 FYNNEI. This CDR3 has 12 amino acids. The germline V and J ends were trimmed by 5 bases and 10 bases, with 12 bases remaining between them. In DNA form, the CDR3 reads TGTGCCAGCAGTCCGGGAGCAAGCGAGCAGTTCTTC. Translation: CASSPGASEQFF.

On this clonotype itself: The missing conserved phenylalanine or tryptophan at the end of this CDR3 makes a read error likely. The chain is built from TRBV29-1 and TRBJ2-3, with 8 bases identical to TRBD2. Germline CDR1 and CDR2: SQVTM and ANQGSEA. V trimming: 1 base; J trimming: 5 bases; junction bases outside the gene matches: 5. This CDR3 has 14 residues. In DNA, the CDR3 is TGCAGCGTTGAAGTTGCGGGGGGCGGAGATACGCAGTATCTT. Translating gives CSVEVAGGGDTQYL.

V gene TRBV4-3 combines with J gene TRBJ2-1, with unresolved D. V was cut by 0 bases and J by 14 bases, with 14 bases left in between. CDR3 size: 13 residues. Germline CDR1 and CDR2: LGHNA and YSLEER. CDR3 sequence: CASSQDIAGVKFF. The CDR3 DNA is TGCGCCAGCAGCCAAGATATAGCAGGAGTTAAGTTCTTC.

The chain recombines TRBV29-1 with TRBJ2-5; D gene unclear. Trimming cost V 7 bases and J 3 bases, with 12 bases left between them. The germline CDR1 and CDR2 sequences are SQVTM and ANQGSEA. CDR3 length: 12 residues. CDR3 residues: CSGEQAKETQYF. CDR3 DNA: TGCAGCGGTGAGCAGGCAAAAGAGACCCAGTACTTC.

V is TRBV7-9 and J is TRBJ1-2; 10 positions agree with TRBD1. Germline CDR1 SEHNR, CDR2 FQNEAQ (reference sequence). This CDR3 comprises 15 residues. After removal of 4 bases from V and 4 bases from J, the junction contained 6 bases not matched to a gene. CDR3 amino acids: CASSSPRTGGYGYTF. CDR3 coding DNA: TGTGCCAGCAGCTCCCCCAGGACAGGGGGCTATGGCTACACCTTC.

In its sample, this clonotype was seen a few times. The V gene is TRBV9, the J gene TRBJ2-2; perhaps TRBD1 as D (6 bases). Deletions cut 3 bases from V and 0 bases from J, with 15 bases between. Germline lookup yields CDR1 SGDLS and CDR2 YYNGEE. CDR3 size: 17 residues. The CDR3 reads CASSAGVWGPNTGELFF. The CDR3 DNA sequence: TGTGCCAGCAGCGCTGGGGTATGGGGGCCGAACACCGGGGAGCTGTTTTTT.

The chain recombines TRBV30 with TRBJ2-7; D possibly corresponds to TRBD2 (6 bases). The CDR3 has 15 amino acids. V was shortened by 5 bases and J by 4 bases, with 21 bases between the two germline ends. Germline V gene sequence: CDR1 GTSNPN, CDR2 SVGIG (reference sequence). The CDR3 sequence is CAWDLGRGLGYEQYF. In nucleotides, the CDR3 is TGTGCCTGGGACCTGGGGCGGGGACTTGGATACGAGCAGTACTTC.

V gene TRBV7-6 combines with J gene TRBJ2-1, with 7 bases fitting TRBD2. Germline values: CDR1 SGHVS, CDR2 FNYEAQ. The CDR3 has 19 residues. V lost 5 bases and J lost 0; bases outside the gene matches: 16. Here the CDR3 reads CASSPPGRGYESSYNEQFF. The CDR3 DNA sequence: TGTGCCAGCAGCCCCCCCGGGCGGGGGTACGAAAGCTCCTACAATGAGCAGTTCTTC.

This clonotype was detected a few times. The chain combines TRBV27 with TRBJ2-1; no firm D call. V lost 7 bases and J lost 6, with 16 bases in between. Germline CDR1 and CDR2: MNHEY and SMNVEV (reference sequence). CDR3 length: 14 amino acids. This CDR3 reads CASKFGQVSNEQFF. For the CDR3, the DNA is TGTGCCAGCAAATTCGGCCAGGTCTCCAATGAGCAGTTCTTC.

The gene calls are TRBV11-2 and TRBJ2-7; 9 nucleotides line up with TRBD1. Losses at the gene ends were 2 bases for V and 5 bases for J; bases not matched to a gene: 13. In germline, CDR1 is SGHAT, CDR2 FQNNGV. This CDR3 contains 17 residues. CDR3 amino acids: CASSLNLPGQGANEQYF. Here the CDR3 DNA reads TGTGCCAGCAGCTTAAACCTGCCGGGACAGGGAGCCAACGAGCAGTACTTC. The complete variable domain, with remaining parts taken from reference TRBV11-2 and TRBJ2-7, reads EAGVAQSPRYKIIEKRQSVAFWCNPISGHATLYWYQQILGQGPKLLIQFQNNGVVDDSQLPKDRFSAERLKGVDSTLKIQPAKLEDSAVYLCASSLNLPGQGANEQYFGPGTRLTVT.

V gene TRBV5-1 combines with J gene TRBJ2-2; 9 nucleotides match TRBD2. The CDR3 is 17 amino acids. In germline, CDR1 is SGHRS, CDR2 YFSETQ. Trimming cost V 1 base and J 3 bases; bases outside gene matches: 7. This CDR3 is CASSLYAGGPYTGELFF. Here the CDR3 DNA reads TGCGCCAGCAGCTTGTATGCGGGAGGGCCGTACACCGGGGAGCTGTTTTTT.

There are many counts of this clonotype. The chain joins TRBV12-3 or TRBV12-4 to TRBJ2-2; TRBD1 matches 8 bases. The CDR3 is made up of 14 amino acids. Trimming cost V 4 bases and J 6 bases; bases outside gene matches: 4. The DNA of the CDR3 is TGTGCCAGCAGTTACGGACAGGGTTCCGGGGAGCTGTTTTTT. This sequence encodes CASSYGQGSGELFF.

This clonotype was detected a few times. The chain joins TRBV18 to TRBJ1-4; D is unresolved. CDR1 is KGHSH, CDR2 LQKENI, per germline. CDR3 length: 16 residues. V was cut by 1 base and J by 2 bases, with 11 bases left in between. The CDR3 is CASSPRLYPTNEKLFF. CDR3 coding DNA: TGTGCCAGCTCACCACGTCTTTACCCGACTAATGAAAAACTGTTTTTT.

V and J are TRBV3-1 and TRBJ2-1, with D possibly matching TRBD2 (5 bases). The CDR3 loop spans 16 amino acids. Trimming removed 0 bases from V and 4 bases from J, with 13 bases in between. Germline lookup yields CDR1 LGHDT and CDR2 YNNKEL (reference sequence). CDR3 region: CASSQDKLVRYNEQFF. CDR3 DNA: TGTGCCAGCAGCCAAGATAAACTAGTCCGGTACAATGAGCAGTTCTTC.

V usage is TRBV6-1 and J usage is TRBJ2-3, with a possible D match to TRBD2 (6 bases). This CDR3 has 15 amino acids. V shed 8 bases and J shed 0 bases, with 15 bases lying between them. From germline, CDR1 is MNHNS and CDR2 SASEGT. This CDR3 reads CASRFRDFSTDTQYF. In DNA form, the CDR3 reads TGTGCCAGCCGATTCCGGGACTTCAGCACAGATACGCAGTATTTT.

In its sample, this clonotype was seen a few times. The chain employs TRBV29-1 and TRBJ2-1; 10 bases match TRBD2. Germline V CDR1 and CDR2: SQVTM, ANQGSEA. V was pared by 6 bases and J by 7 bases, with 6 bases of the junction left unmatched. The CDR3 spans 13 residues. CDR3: CSVGAGGLNEQFF. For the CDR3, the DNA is TGCAGCGTCGGAGCGGGGGGGCTGAATGAGCAGTTCTTC.

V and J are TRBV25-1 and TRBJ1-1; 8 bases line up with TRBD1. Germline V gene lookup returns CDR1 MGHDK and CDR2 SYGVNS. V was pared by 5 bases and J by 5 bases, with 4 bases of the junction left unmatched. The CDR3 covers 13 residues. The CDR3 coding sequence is TGTGCCAGCAGTAATGGACAGGGAACTGAAGCTTTCTTT. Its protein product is CASSNGQGTEAFF.

CDR3 sequence reads: CSGGVSEAFF. Written as DNA, the CDR3 is TGCAGCGGGGGAGTCTCTGAAGCTTTCTTT. V and J are TRBV29-1 and TRBJ1-1, with D unclear. CDR1 and CDR2 from the germline V gene are SQVTM and ANQGSEA. CDR3 size: 10 residues. Trimming stripped 7 bases from V and 6 bases from J, with 9 bases between.

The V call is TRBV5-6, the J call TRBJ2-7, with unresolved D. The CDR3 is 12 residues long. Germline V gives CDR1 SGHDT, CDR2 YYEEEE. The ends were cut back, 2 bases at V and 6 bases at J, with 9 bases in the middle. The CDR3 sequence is CASSFLSSEQYF. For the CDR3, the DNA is TGTGCCAGCAGCTTCCTCAGTTCCGAGCAGTACTTC.